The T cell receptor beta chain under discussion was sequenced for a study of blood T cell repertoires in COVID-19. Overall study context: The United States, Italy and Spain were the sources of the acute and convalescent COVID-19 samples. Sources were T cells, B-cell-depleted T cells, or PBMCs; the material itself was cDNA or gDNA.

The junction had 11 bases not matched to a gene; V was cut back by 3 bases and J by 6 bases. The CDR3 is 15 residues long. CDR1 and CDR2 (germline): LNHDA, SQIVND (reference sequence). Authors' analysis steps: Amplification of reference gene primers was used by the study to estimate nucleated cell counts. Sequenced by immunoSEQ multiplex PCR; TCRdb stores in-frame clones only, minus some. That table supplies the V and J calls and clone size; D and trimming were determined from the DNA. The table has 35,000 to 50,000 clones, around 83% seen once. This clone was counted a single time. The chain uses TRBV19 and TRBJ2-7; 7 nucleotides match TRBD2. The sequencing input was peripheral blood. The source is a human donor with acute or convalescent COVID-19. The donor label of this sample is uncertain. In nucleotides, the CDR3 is TGTGCCAGTAGTATTACGGTAGCGGGTTTTTCCGAGCAGTACTTC. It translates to CASSITVAGFSEQYF.